At least ten counts were recorded for the clone carrying this T cell receptor beta chain. The time point was: patch test 2, 6 weeks after DPC sensitization. Treatment: therapeutic diphenylcyclopropenone sensitization with weekly scalp DPC. The data originate from a study of human T cells and chemical hapten exposure. Original processing notes: Sequenced samples showed a median of around 93,000 TCRs each, with counts running from around 24,000 to 710,000. A single record per CDR3 protein comes from TCRdb applying MiXCR to the RACE reads. The V and J calls and clone size come from TCRdb's table, not from the authors' own analysis. Altogether some 84,000 distinct CDR3 sequences are present, over 9.5% being singletons, with the ten largest covering around 4.7%. V lost 4 bases to trimming and J lost 4 bases, with 7 bases between them. CDR1 SGHDT and CDR2 YYEEEE come from the germline V gene. The length of the CDR3 is 12 residues.

This specimen consisted of whole blood, obtained in connection with sensitization to the hapten diphenylcyclopropenone (DPC). The chain couples TRBV5-6 to TRBJ2-3; D unclear. The clonotype was recovered from a woman in her 50s with alopecia areata. Some clones in this sample may be carry-over from other donors' samples. The chain's CDR3 is CASSRWADTQYF. The CDR3 bases are TGTGCCAGCAGCCGATGGGCAGATACGCAGTATTTT. Drawing the rest from reference TRBV5-6 and TRBJ2-3, the complete variable domain is DAGVTQSPTHLIKTRGQQVTLRCSPKSGHDTVSWYQQALGQGPQFIFQYYEEEERQRGNFPDRFSGHQFPNYSSELNVNALLLGDSALYLCASSRWADTQYFGPGTRLTVL.